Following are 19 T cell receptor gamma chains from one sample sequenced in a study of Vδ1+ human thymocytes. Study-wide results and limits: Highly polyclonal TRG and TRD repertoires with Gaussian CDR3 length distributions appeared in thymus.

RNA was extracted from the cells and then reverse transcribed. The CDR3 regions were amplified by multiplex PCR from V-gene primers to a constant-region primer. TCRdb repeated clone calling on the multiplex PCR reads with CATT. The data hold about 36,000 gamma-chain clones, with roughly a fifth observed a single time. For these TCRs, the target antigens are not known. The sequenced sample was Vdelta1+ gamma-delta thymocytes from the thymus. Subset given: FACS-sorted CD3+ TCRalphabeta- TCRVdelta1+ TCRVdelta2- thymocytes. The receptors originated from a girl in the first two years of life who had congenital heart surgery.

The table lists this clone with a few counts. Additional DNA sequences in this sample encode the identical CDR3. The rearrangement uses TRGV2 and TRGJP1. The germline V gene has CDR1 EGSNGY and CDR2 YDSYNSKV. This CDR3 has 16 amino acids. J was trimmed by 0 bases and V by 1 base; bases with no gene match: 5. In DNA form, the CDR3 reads TGTGCCACCTGGGACGGAAGGGATACCACTGGTTGGTTCAAGATATTT. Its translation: CATWDGRDTTGWFKIF.

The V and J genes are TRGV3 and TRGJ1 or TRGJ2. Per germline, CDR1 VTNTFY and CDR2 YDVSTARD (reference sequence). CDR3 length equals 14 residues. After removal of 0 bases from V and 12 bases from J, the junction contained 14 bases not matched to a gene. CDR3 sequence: CATWDRPVFFGKLF. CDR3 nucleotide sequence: TGTGCCACCTGGGACAGGCCGGTGTTCTTCGGGAAACTCTTT.

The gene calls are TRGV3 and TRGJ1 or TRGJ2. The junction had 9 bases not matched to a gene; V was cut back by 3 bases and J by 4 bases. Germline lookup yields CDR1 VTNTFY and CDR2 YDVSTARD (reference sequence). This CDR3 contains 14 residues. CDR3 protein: CATWDCPGYYKKLF. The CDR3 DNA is TGTGCCACCTGGGACTGCCCGGGCTATTATAAGAAACTCTTT.

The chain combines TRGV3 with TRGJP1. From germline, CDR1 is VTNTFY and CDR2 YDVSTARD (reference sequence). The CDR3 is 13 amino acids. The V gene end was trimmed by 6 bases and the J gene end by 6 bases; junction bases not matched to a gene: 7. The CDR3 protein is CATWPSSGWFKIF. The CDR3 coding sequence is TGTGCCACCTGGCCTAGTTCTGGTTGGTTCAAGATATTT.

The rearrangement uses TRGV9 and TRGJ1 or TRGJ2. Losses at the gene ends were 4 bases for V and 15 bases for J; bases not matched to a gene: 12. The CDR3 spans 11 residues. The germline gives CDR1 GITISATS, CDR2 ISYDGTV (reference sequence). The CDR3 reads CALWDDQSGLF. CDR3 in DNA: TGTGCCTTGTGGGACGATCAAAGTGGACTCTTT.

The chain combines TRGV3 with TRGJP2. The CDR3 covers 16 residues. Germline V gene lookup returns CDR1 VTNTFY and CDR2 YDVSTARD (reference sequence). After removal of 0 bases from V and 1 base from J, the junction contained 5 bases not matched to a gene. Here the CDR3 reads CATWDRYISSDWIKTF. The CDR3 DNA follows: TGTGCCACCTGGGACAGGTACATTAGTAGTGATTGGATCAAGACGTTT.

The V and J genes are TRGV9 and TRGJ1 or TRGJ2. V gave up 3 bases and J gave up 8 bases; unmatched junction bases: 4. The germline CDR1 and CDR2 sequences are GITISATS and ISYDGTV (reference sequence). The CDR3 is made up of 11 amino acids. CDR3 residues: CALWESNKKLF. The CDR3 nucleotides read TGTGCCTTGTGGGAGAGCAATAAGAAACTCTTT.

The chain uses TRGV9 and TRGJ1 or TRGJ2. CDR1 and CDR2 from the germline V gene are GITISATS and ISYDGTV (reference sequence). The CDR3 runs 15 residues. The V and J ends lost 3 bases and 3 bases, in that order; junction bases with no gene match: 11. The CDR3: CALWEISRRYYKKLF. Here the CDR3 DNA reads TGTGCCTTGTGGGAGATAAGCCGTCGTTATTATAAGAAACTCTTT.

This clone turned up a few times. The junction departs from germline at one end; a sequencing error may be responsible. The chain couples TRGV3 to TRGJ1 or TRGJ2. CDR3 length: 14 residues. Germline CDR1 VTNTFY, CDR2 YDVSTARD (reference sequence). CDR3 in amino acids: CATCDRPYYYKKLF. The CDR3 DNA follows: TGTGCCACCTGTGACAGGCCATATTATTATAAGAAACTCTTT.

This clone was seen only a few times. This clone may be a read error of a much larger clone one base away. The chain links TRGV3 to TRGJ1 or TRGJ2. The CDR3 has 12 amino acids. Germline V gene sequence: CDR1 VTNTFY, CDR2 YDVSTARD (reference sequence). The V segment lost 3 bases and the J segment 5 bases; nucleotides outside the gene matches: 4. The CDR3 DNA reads TGTGCCACCTGGGACCGGAATTATAAGAAACTCTTT. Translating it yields CATWDRNYKKLF.

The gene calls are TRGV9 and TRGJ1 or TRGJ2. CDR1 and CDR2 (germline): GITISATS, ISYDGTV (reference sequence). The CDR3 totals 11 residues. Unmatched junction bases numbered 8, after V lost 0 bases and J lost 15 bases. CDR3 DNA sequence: TGTGCCTTGTGGGAGGTGCAAGTAGGACTCTTT. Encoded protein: CALWEVQVGLF.

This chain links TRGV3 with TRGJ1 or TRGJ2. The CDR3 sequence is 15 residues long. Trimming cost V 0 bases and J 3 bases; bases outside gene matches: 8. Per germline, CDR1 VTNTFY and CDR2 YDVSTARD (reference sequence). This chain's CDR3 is CATWDRWGSYYKKLF. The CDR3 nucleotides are TGTGCCACCTGGGACAGGTGGGGGTCTTATTATAAGAAACTCTTT.

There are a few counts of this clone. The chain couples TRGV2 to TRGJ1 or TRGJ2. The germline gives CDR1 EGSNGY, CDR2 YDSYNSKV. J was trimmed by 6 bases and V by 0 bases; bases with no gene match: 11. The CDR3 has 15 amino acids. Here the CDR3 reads CATWDGPPLGYKKLF. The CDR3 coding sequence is TGTGCCACCTGGGACGGGCCCCCCCTAGGTTATAAGAAACTCTTT.

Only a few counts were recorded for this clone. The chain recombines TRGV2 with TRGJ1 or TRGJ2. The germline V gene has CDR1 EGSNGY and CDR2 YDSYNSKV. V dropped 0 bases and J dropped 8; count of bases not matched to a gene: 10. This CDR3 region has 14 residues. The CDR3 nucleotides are TGTGCCACCTGGGACGGGCCTTGGAGAAATAAGAAACTCTTT. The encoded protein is CATWDGPWRNKKLF.

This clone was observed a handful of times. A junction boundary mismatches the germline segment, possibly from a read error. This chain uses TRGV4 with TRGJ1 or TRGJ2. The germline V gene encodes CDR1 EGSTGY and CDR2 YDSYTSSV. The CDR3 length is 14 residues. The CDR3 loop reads CAAWDPFGYYKKLF. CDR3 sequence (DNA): TGTGCCGCCTGGGATCCTTTCGGTTATTATAAGAAACTCTTT.

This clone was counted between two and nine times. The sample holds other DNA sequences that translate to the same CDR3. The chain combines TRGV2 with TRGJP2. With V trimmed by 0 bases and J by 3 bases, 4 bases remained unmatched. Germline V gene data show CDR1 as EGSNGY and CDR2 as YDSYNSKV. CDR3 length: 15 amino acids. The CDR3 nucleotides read TGTGCCACCTGGGACGGGGGAGGTAGTGATTGGATCAAGACGTTT. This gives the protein CATWDGGGSDWIKTF.

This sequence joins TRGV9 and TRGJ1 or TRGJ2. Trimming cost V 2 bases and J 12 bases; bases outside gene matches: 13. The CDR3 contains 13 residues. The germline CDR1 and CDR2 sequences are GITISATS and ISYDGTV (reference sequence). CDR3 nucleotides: TGTGCCTTGTGGGAGGCGATGAACGGTCGGAAACTCTTT. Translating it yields CALWEAMNGRKLF.

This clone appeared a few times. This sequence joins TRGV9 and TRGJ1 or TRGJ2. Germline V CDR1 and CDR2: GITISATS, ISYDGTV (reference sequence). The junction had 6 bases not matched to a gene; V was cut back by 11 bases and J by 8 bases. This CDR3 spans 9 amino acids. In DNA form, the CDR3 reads TGTGCCTCTCCTCATAAGAAACTCTTT. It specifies CASPHKKLF.

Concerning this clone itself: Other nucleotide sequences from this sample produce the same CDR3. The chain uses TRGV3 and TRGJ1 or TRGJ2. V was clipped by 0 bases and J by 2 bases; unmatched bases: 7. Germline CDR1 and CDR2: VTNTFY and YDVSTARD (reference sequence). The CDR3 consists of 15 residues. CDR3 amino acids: CATWDRPRDYYKKLF. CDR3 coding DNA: TGTGCCACCTGGGACAGGCCGAGGGATTATTATAAGAAACTCTTT.